What follows is one T cell receptor (beta chain) and its context. Authors' analysis steps: The assay estimated nucleated cells by amplifying reference gene primers. Clones were read by immunoSEQ multiplex PCR, and TCRdb kept only the in-frame ones, dropping some. Clone size and V and J calls were adopted from that table, with D and trimming inferred from the DNA. Of roughly 280,000 clones in the sample, around 78% are singletons; the top ten hold 4.6%. The data belong to a study of blood T cell repertoires in COVID-19. Study-wide context: The United States, Italy and Spain provided the acute and convalescent COVID-19 samples. PBMCs, B-cell-depleted T cells, or T cells provided the cDNA or gDNA that made up the material.

After removal of 4 bases from V and 7 bases from J, the junction contained 5 bases not matched to a gene. The CDR3 runs to 15 residues. The germline CDR1 and CDR2 sequences are SGHNT and YYREEE (reference sequence). The rearrangement links TRBV5-4 to TRBJ2-2; 12 bases are a match to TRBD2. The specimen sequenced was peripheral blood. This clonotype was obtained from a man aged 55-75 years who had recovered from COVID-19. The CDR3 DNA reads TGTGCCAGCAGCACGGGACTAGCGGGTATCGGGGAGCTGTTTTTT. Amino acids: CASSTGLAGIGELFF.